This TCR beta chain was retrieved from a study of long-term antiretroviral therapy in people with HIV. Study in general: By about a decade, the earliest samples predate the 2015 immediate-ART recommendation. Study-level points and caveats: The repertoire was dominated at all time points by clones expanded before ART.

At the survey level, the v3.0 immunoSEQ assay was run. Only in-frame clones appear in the TCRdb table, and some are missing; sequencing was by immunoSEQ multiplex PCR. The table shows under 45,000 clones, with more than 75% occurring only once. Details on this clone: Its target is not known.

V shed 9 bases and J shed 7 bases, with 18 bases lying between them. The CDR3 is 14 residues long. The germline gives CDR1 LNHDA, CDR2 SQIVND (reference sequence). The V call is TRBV19, the J call TRBJ1-4; possible D gene TRBD1, 6 bases. Here the sequenced sample was unsorted PBMCs, taken approximately 2.7 years before starting antiretroviral therapy. The sequence derives from a woman aged 25-40 years with HIV. This chain's CDR3 is CASAHTGLGEKLFF. CDR3 nucleotides: TGTGCCAGCGCACATACAGGGTTGGGTGAAAAACTGTTTTTT.